The entry below describes one T cell receptor beta chain. Profiled with immunoSEQ multiplex PCR; TCRdb holds only in-frame clones, not every one. The table records 80,000 to 100,000 clones, over 80% of them present only once. These data come from a study of blood T cell repertoires in COVID-19. Sequenced input: peripheral blood. This receptor was obtained from a woman at least 80 years old with active or convalescent COVID-19.

The CDR3 DNA reads as TGTGCCAGCAGTGACTCGATGGGGAGGCCAGCGGGAGGCTACACCTTC. Protein sequence: CASSDSMGRPAGGYTF. The chain couples TRBV6-4 to TRBJ1-2; D remains unclear. Germline assignment: CDR1 MRHNA and CDR2 SNTAGT. The CDR3 loop spans 16 amino acids. Trimming pared 0 bases from V and 8 bases from J, leaving 19 bases between.